These 16 T cell receptor beta chains were sequenced from one sample in a study of chemoradiotherapy in HPV16-positive cancers. Sequenced by immunoSEQ multiplex PCR; TCRdb stores in-frame clones only, minus some. This repertoire shows about 5,300 clones, 85% found once; its top ten account for roughly 10%. The sample was tumor tissue, taken from a patient who underwent chemoradiotherapy. The receptors here all came from a human donor with HPV-associated anogenital cancer.

This clone was found a few times. The V call is TRBV27, the J call TRBJ1-6; the match to TRBD1 covers 9 bases. The CDR3 has 19 amino acids. The germline gives CDR1 MNHEY, CDR2 SMNVEV (reference sequence). The trim removed 3 bases at V and 7 bases at J, leaving 16 bases unmatched. The CDR3 bases are TGTGCCAGCAGTTTCGTCGTCGGACAGGGGATTTATTGGAATTCACCCCTCCACTTT. It is translated as CASSFVVGQGIYWNSPLHF.

V gene TRBV7-6 combines with J gene TRBJ2-1; TRBD2 agrees at 11 bases. V gave up 4 bases and J gave up 4 bases; unmatched junction bases: 3. The V gene's germline CDR1 is SGHVS and CDR2 FNYEAQ. This CDR3 is 15 amino acids long. In DNA form, the CDR3 reads TGTGCCAGCAGCTCCACTAGCGGGGGATACAATGAGCAGTTCTTC. Translated, it gives CASSSTSGGYNEQFF.

V and J are TRBV11-3 and TRBJ1-2, with no clear D. Germline V lookup: CDR1 SGHNT, CDR2 YENEEA. V was clipped by 0 bases and J by 4 bases, with 15 bases between them. The CDR3 sequence is 16 residues long. The CDR3 reads CASSLDPRQATYGYTF. Here the CDR3 DNA reads TGTGCCAGCAGCTTAGATCCCCGGCAGGCAACCTATGGCTACACCTTC.

This clone was found a few times. The chain combines TRBV5-6 with TRBJ2-5, with D perhaps TRBD2 (6 bases). This CDR3 region has 12 residues. From germline, CDR1 is SGHDT and CDR2 YYEEEE. V was clipped by 5 bases and J by 6 bases, with 11 bases between them. The DNA for the CDR3 is TGTGCCAGCAGGGGGGGTCCTCAGACCCAGTACTTC. This codes for CASRGGPQTQYF.

In DNA form, the CDR3 reads TGCAGCGTTGCGGTCGGGGGGGCCTCCTACAATGAGCAGTTCTTC. Protein sequence: CSVAVGGASYNEQFF. The chain links TRBV29-1 to TRBJ2-1, with 8 positions matching TRBD2. Germline CDR1 SQVTM, CDR2 ANQGSEA. After removal of 4 bases from V and 0 bases from J, the junction contained 5 bases not matched to a gene. The CDR3 length is 15 residues.

This clone was seen once. This chain joins TRBV5-6 and TRBJ1-1; D unresolved. CDR3 length equals 12 residues. Germline-derived CDR1 and CDR2 are SGHDT and YYEEEE. V lost 1 base, J lost 1 base, and 2 bases lay in between. CDR3 nucleotide sequence: TGTGCCAGCAGCTTGACGAACACTGAAGCTTTCTTT. As protein: CASSLTNTEAFF.

This chain uses TRBV5-6 with TRBJ2-7; maybe TRBD2 (6 bases). CDR1 and CDR2 from the germline V gene are SGHDT and YYEEEE. Trimming removed 1 base at V and 3 bases at J, with 11 bases between. The CDR3 spans 14 residues. CDR3 coding DNA: TGTGCCAGCAGCTTGTCGGGGGAAATCTACGAGCAGTACGTC. Its protein product is CASSLSGEIYEQYV.

The rearrangement joins TRBV6-6 to TRBJ1-1; D is undetermined. The CDR3 sequence is 13 residues long. Trimming stripped 6 bases from V and 0 bases from J, with 8 bases between. Germline CDR1 MNHNY, CDR2 SVGAGI (reference sequence). The CDR3 loop is CASRRGLNTEAFF. In DNA, the CDR3 is TGTGCCAGCAGGAGAGGATTGAACACTGAAGCTTTCTTT.

The V call is TRBV7-7, the J call TRBJ2-6; D unresolved. Trimming left V 4 bases short and J 5 bases short, with 21 bases between. The CDR3 length is 18 residues. Looked up from germline, CDR1 is SSHAT and CDR2 is FNYEAQ (reference sequence). CDR3 nucleotides: TGTGCCAGCAGCTGCGTTGGTAAGTGCCAAAGTCGGGCCAACGTCCTGACTTTC. Translated: CASSCVGKCQSRANVLTF.

The rearrangement links TRBV7-9 to TRBJ2-1, with a possible D match to TRBD2 (5 bases). The CDR3 contains 19 residues. V was clipped by 1 base and J by 6 bases, with 25 bases between them. Germline CDR1 reads SEHNR; CDR2 reads FQNEAQ (reference sequence). The CDR3 DNA reads as TGTGCCAGCAGCTTAGGCCGATTATTAGCGTCTTCAGAGGGCAATGAGCAGTTCTTC. This translates into CASSLGRLLASSEGNEQFF. Complete variable domain (other parts from reference TRBV7-9 and TRBJ2-1): DTGVSQNPRHKITKRGQNVTFRCDPISEHNRLYWYRQTLGQGPEFLTYFQNEAQLEKSRLLSDRFSAERPKGSFSTLEIQRTEQGDSAMYLCASSLGRLLASSEGNEQFFGPGTRLTVL.

This chain uses TRBV7-2 with TRBJ1-2; D not certain. The ends were cut back, 1 base at V and 5 bases at J, with 8 bases in the middle. The CDR3 covers 13 residues. Germline CDR1 and CDR2: SGHTA and FQGNSA. CDR3 protein: CASSLEPGYGYTF. The CDR3 region has the DNA TGTGCCAGCAGCTTAGAACCCGGGTATGGCTACACCTTC.

The sample holds one count of this clone. The rearrangement uses TRBV4-2 and TRBJ2-4, with 8 nucleotides matching TRBD2. CDR1 is LGHNA and CDR2 is YNFKEQ in the germline V gene. The ends lost 1 base at V and 1 base at J; junction bases unmatched: 3. This CDR3 has 16 amino acids. The CDR3 sequence: CASSQVGGDAKNIQYF. The CDR3 bases are TGTGCCAGCAGCCAAGTCGGGGGGGATGCCAAAAACATTCAGTACTTC.

The chain has TRBV5-3 and TRBJ2-5, with D perhaps matching TRBD1 (5 bases). TRBV5-3 is labeled an ORF, and its function is uncertain. Trimming took 0 bases from V and 5 from J, leaving 14 bases between them. The CDR3 sequence is 15 residues long. The CDR3 protein is CARSLVGARGETQYF. Here the CDR3 DNA reads TGTGCCAGAAGCTTGGTAGGGGCGAGAGGTGAGACCCAGTACTTC.

The V gene is TRBV7-2, the J gene TRBJ1-4, with D possibly TRBD1 on 5 matching bases. From germline, CDR1 is SGHTA and CDR2 FQGNSA. CDR3 size: 12 residues. V lost 3 bases and J 10 bases, leaving 9 bases between the germline ends. CDR3 region: CASSFDGGKLFF. DNA of the CDR3: TGTGCCAGCAGCTTCGACGGGGGAAAACTGTTTTTT.

The chain employs TRBV5-1 and TRBJ1-1; D not resolved. With 2 bases removed from V and 1 base from J, the gap between germline ends came to 6 bases. The CDR3 runs 13 residues. The germline gives CDR1 SGHRS, CDR2 YFSETQ. CDR3 in amino acids: CASSFRQNTEAFF. The CDR3 coding sequence is TGCGCCAGCAGCTTTAGACAGAACACTGAAGCTTTCTTT.

The chain has TRBV30 and TRBJ1-6; D is ambiguous. Trimming removed 5 bases at V and 7 bases at J, with 12 bases between. CDR1 and CDR2 (germline): GTSNPN, SVGIG (reference sequence). The CDR3 extends over 13 amino acids. The CDR3 loop is CAWSGRGNSPLHF. CDR3 coding DNA: TGTGCCTGGTCGGGTCGGGGAAATTCACCCCTCCACTTT.